The T cell receptor (beta chain) under discussion was sequenced for a study of cytomegalovirus exposure and HLA in healthy donors. This CDR3 region has 13 residues. V gave up 6 bases and J gave up 5 bases, with 14 bases separating them. CDR1 is SGHTA, CDR2 FQGNSA, per germline. The PCR ran on 60 Vbeta and 13 Jbeta primers. Here immunoSEQ multiplex PCR was the method, and the copy in TCRdb shows in-frame clones only, minus some. The sample lists over 100,000 clones; around four fifths were seen once. The genes are TRBV7-2 and TRBJ2-7, with D possibly matching TRBD1 (5 bases). The TCR originated in a man aged 25-45 years in good health and CMV-seronegative. Sequencing used PBMCs. CDR3 sequence reads: CASRGAGLDEQYF. CDR3 coding DNA: TGTGCCAGCAGGGGTGCAGGGCTCGACGAGCAGTACTTC. The whole variable domain, filled in from reference TRBV7-2 and TRBJ2-7, reads GAGVSQSPSNKVTEKGKDVELRCDPISGHTALYWYRQSLGQGLEFLIYFQGNSAPDKSGLPSDRFSAERTGGSVSTLTIQRTQQEDSAVYLCASRGAGLDEQYFGPGTRLTVT.